The 10 T cell receptor beta chains reported below all come from one sample, sequenced in a study of response to subunit inactivated influenza vaccine. TCRdb recomputed calls from the RT-PCR reads with MiXCR, one row per CDR3 protein. There are approximately 170,000 distinct CDR3 sequences in the sample; more than 10% occur only once, and 29% lies in the top ten. This sample also belongs to another study, concerning T cells expressing NK-cell markers. As reported in that work: 5'RACE template switching with UMIs generated TCR beta cDNA.

The sequencing here drew on CD8+ T cells sorted from PBMCs, taken roughly 12 days after vaccination. These receptors all stem from a man in his fifties or sixties who received an inactivated influenza vaccine.

The chain employs TRBV6-5 and TRBJ2-1, with D perhaps matching TRBD1 (5 bases). V dropped 4 bases and J dropped 0 bases, with 13 bases sitting between them. CDR1 and CDR2 from the germline V gene are MNHEY and SVGAGI. The CDR3 is 16 amino acids. The CDR3 region has the DNA TGTGCCAGCAGTTCTCGACAGTATAGCTCCTACAATGAGCAGTTCTTC. Translation: CASSSRQYSSYNEQFF.

The V call is TRBV30, the J call TRBJ1-3; TRBD1 aligns across 8 bases. Germline loops: CDR1 GTSNPN, CDR2 SVGIG (reference sequence). The V and J ends lost 5 bases and 4 bases, in that order; junction bases with no gene match: 4. The CDR3 consists of 13 residues. CDR3 nucleotides: TGTGCCTGGGCTCAGGGGGCCGGAAACACCATATATTTT. Translated: CAWAQGAGNTIYF.

There are many counts of this clonotype. The chain carries TRBV29-1 and TRBJ1-1; a possible D gene is TRBD1 (5 bases). The CDR3 runs to 12 residues. Looked up from germline, CDR1 is SQVTM and CDR2 is ANQGSEA. The ends were cut back, 5 bases at V and 5 bases at J, with 12 bases in the middle. The CDR3 protein is CSVNQGVTEAFF. CDR3 DNA: TGCAGCGTTAACCAGGGCGTGACTGAAGCTTTCTTT. Drawing the rest from reference TRBV29-1 and TRBJ1-1, the complete variable domain is SAVISQKPSRDICQRGTSLTIQCQVDSQVTMMFWYRQQPGQSLTLIATANQGSEATYESGFVIDKFPISRPNLTFSTLTVSNMSPEDSSIYLCSVNQGVTEAFFGQGTRLTVV.

This clonotype was seen repeatedly, ten times or more. J is TRBJ2-7 and V is TRBV20-1; 8 bases are a match to TRBD1. In germline, CDR1 is DFQATT, CDR2 SNEGSKA (reference sequence). This CDR3 region has 15 residues. J was trimmed by 6 bases and V by 0 bases; bases with no gene match: 10. The CDR3 loop is CSARERQGSDSEQYF. The CDR3 DNA follows: TGCAGTGCTAGAGAACGACAGGGGTCTGACTCCGAGCAGTACTTC.

This clonotype was seen only a few times. The chain carries TRBV5-1 and TRBJ2-7; D is uncertain. The V and J ends lost 5 bases and 7 bases respectively, with 22 bases between them. CDR3 size: 15 residues. Germline-derived CDR1 and CDR2 are SGHRS and YFSETQ. The CDR3 is CASRPEASVSEEQYF. The CDR3 bases are TGCGCCAGCAGGCCTGAGGCGTCAGTAAGTGAGGAGCAGTACTTC.

This clonotype has a count of ten or more. The chain has TRBV27 and TRBJ2-7; D remains unclear. The CDR3 runs to 13 residues. Germline V gene data show CDR1 as MNHEY and CDR2 as SMNVEV (reference sequence). Trimming stripped 6 bases from V and 2 bases from J, with 11 bases between. CDR3 region: CASSLVGPYEQYF. CDR3 DNA: TGTGCCAGCAGCTTAGTCGGTCCCTACGAGCAGTACTTC.

This chain uses TRBV29-1 with TRBJ2-3; 13 nucleotides line up with TRBD2. In germline, CDR1 is SQVTM, CDR2 ANQGSEA. This CDR3 has 15 amino acids. Trimming cost V 5 bases and J 5 bases; bases outside gene matches: 7. The CDR3 reads CSVTRTSGSGDTQYF. The CDR3 DNA follows: TGCAGCGTTACGAGGACTAGCGGGAGTGGAGATACGCAGTATTTT.

Concerning this clonotype itself: A much bigger clone sits one base away, suggesting this may be a read error. For the CDR3, the DNA is TGTGCCATCAGCTCGGACAGGGGCTATAACACCGGGGAGCTGTTTTTT. Protein sequence: CAISSDRGYNTGELFF. This chain links TRBV7-9 with TRBJ2-2, with 9 positions matching TRBD1. CDR1 and CDR2 (germline): SEHNR, FQNEAQ (reference sequence). This CDR3 has 16 residues.

This clonotype occurred many times. The chain recombines TRBV19 with TRBJ1-1; D gene uncertain. Germline CDR1 LNHDA, CDR2 SQIVND (reference sequence). Deletions cut 1 base from V and 4 bases from J, with 13 bases between. This CDR3 contains 15 residues. The CDR3 loop is CASSIVRTPGTEAFF. CDR3 DNA sequence: TGTGCCAGTAGTATAGTCAGGACCCCGGGCACTGAAGCTTTCTTT.

This rearrangement joins TRBV5-1 to TRBJ2-4, with 7 positions matching TRBD1. The CDR3 extends over 15 amino acids. Per the germline V gene, CDR1 is SGHRS and CDR2 is YFSETQ. The ends lost 2 bases at V and 0 bases at J; junction bases unmatched: 2. The CDR3 here is CASSFGTAAKNIQYF. The CDR3 nucleotides read TGCGCCAGCAGCTTCGGGACAGCAGCCAAAAACATTCAGTACTTC.